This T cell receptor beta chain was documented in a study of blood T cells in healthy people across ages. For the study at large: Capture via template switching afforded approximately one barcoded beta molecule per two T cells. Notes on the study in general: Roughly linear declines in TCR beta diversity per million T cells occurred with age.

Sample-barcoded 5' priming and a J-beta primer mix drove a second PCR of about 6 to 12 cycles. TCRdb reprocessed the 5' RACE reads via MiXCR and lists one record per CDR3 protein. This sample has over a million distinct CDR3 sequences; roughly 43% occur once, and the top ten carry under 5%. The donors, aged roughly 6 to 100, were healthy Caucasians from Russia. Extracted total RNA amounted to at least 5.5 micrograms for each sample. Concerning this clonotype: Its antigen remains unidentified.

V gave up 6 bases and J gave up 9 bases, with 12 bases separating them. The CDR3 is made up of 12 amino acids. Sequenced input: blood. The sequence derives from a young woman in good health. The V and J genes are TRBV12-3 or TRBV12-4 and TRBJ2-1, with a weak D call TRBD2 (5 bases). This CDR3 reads CASSQLEGEQFF. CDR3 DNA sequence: TGTGCCAGCAGCCAACTAGAGGGTGAGCAGTTCTTC.